These 27 T cell receptor beta chains were sequenced from one sample in a study of blood T cell repertoires in COVID-19. The repertoire was sequenced with immunoSEQ multiplex PCR; TCRdb's copy has only in-frame clones and lacks some. The sample contains tens of thousands of clones, more than 65% of which appear only once. Sequences were obtained from peripheral blood. Receptors were obtained from a woman aged 60-70 years with acute or convalescent COVID-19.

This sequence joins TRBV6-5 and TRBJ1-2, with TRBD1 matching over 7 bases. The CDR3 runs 14 residues. The trim removed 7 bases at V and 0 bases at J, leaving 5 bases unmatched. Germline V gene lookup returns CDR1 MNHEY and CDR2 SVGAGI. The CDR3 DNA reads as TGTGCCAGCACCGGGACAGTGTCTAACTATGGCTACACCTTC. Translating it yields CASTGTVSNYGYTF.

V usage is TRBV5-1 and J usage is TRBJ2-7; maybe TRBD1 (6 bases). The CDR3 covers 14 residues. Trimming stripped 4 bases from V and 0 bases from J, with 11 bases between. CDR1 is SGHRS and CDR2 is YFSETQ in the germline V gene. The CDR3 loop is CASSPGAHSYEQYF. The CDR3 DNA follows: TGCGCCAGCAGCCCAGGGGCCCACTCCTACGAGCAGTACTTC.

V usage is TRBV24-1 and J usage is TRBJ1-1; 7 bases align to TRBD1. V was pared by 8 bases and J by 11 bases, with 16 bases of the junction left unmatched. Germline V CDR1 and CDR2: KGHDR, SFDVKD. This CDR3 has 14 residues. CDR3 nucleotide sequence: TGTGCCACCACCCTAGAAACAGGGGCGCCCCGTGCTTTCTTT. Translating gives CATTLETGAPRAFF.

The count of this clone is one. This rearrangement joins TRBV12-3 or TRBV12-4 to TRBJ1-2; 8 nucleotides align to TRBD1. J lost 4 bases, V lost 4 bases, and 2 bases had no gene match. There are 13 residues in the CDR3. The CDR3 DNA is TGTGCCAGCAGTTCGGGACAGGCCTATGGCTACACCTTC. As protein: CASSSGQAYGYTF.

V usage is TRBV6-5 and J usage is TRBJ2-7; TRBD1 is a possible D gene (5 bases). The CDR3 runs 13 residues. Trimming shortened V by 8 bases and J by 2 bases, and 13 bases separated the two germline ends. The germline CDR1 and CDR2 sequences are MNHEY and SVGAGI. In nucleotides, the CDR3 is TGTGCCAGCGGAAGCAGGGTACCCTACGAGCAGTACTTC. This translates into CASGSRVPYEQYF.

V gene TRBV6-1 combines with J gene TRBJ2-1, with 10 bases lining up with TRBD2. Germline V gene data show CDR1 as MNHNS and CDR2 as SASEGT. V trimming: 4 bases; J trimming: 0 bases; junction bases outside the gene matches: 9. The CDR3 consists of 18 residues. The CDR3 is CASSGPSGGYLSYNEQFF. As DNA, the CDR3 is TGTGCCAGCAGTGGACCTAGCGGGGGCTACCTCTCCTACAATGAGCAGTTCTTC.

This chain uses TRBV2 with TRBJ2-7, with unresolved D. The CDR3 covers 15 residues. Germline V CDR1 and CDR2: SNHLY, FYNNEI. The V gene lost 5 bases and the J gene lost 13 bases, with 27 bases spanning the gap. CDR3 in DNA: TGTGCCAGCAGTACCCAGGTGTCCGCCCCAGTTAGGTGCTACTTC. Protein: CASSTQVSAPVRCYF.

This chain uses TRBV30 with TRBJ1-4; D is unresolved. The CDR3 sequence is 14 residues long. Germline V gene sequence: CDR1 GTSNPN, CDR2 SVGIG (reference sequence). V lost 2 bases and J 13 bases, leaving 20 bases between the germline ends. CDR3 sequence: CAWSWRERRSILFF. The CDR3 DNA sequence: TGTGCCTGGAGTTGGAGGGAGCGACGTTCGATACTGTTTTTT.

V and J are TRBV27 and TRBJ1-1, with a possible D match to TRBD1 (5 bases). Per the germline V gene, CDR1 is MNHEY and CDR2 is SMNVEV (reference sequence). V gave up 4 bases and J gave up 0 bases, with 12 bases separating them. The CDR3 is 15 amino acids. The CDR3: CASSWEGTMNTEAFF. The CDR3 nucleotides read TGTGCCAGCAGTTGGGAGGGGACCATGAACACTGAAGCTTTCTTT.

This sequence joins TRBV10-3 and TRBJ1-1; no clear D. Trimming removed 3 bases from V and 1 base from J, with 6 bases in between. CDR1 ENHRY and CDR2 SYGVKD come from the germline V gene. The CDR3 is made up of 13 amino acids. The CDR3 bases are TGTGCCATCAGTGAAGGAGGGAACACTGAAGCTTTCTTT. It encodes CAISEGGNTEAFF.

This sequence joins TRBV5-5 and TRBJ2-5; no clear D. Looked up from germline, CDR1 is SGHKS and CDR2 is YYEKEE (reference sequence). The CDR3 has 15 residues. V dropped 0 bases and J dropped 2 bases, with 11 bases sitting between them. The CDR3 DNA reads as TGTGCCAGCAGCTTGGCCTCAGGCCCGCAAGAGACCCAGTACTTC. This encodes CASSLASGPQETQYF.

Here the CDR3 DNA reads TGCGCCAGCAGCTTGGGGCAGAACACCGGGGAGCTGTTTTTT. Translation: CASSLGQNTGELFF. The chain joins TRBV5-1 to TRBJ2-2; D call uncertain. The CDR3 consists of 14 residues. Germline CDR1 SGHRS, CDR2 YFSETQ. With 0 bases removed from V and 1 base from J, the gap between germline ends came to 4 bases.

The chain employs TRBV5-1 and TRBJ1-3; a weak D match, TRBD1 (5 bases). V lost 2 bases, J lost 4 bases, and 13 bases lay in between. CDR1 is SGHRS and CDR2 is YFSETQ in the germline V gene. The CDR3 is 15 residues long. The CDR3 sequence: CASSFTPWGGNTIYF. Written as DNA, the CDR3 is TGCGCCAGCAGCTTCACCCCGTGGGGCGGAAACACCATATATTTT.

V usage is TRBV6-1 and J usage is TRBJ1-2; 8 bases are shared with TRBD1. Germline-derived CDR1 and CDR2 are MNHNS and SASEGT. The CDR3 spans 13 residues. J gave up 6 bases and V 3 bases, and 3 bases lay outside the gene matches. Written as DNA, the CDR3 is TGTGCCAGCAGTGACCAGGGGGCACATGGCTACACCTTC. It encodes CASSDQGAHGYTF.

The chain couples TRBV9 to TRBJ2-3; possibly TRBD2 for D (5 bases). There are 14 residues in the CDR3. V lost 4 bases, J lost 0 bases, and 9 bases lay in between. Per germline, CDR1 SGDLS and CDR2 YYNGEE. The CDR3 coding sequence is TGTGCCAGCAGCCCCGGGGATAGCACAGATACGCAGTATTTT. Its translation: CASSPGDSTDTQYF. Full variable domain (missing parts from reference TRBV9 and TRBJ2-3): DSGVTQTPKHLITATGQRVTLRCSPRSGDLSVYWYQQSLDQGLQFLIQYYNGEERAKGNILERFSAQQFPDLHSELNLSSLELGDSALYFCASSPGDSTDTQYFGPGTRLTVL.

This rearrangement joins TRBV11-2 to TRBJ1-3, with D perhaps matching TRBD1 (6 bases). Germline CDR1 and CDR2: SGHAT and FQNNGV. The CDR3 is made up of 16 amino acids. The V and J ends lost 5 bases and 4 bases respectively, with 18 bases between them. CDR3 DNA: TGTGCCAGCAGCCTATCGAACAGGGTCAGCGGAAACACCATATATTTT. Translated, it gives CASSLSNRVSGNTIYF.

This clone was seen only a few times. The chain combines TRBV30 with TRBJ1-2; TRBD1 agrees at 8 bases. Germline lookup yields CDR1 GTSNPN and CDR2 SVGIG (reference sequence). The CDR3 contains 13 residues. With 0 bases clipped from V and 5 bases from J, the junction kept 2 bases outside the gene matches. The CDR3 sequence is CAWSVQGGYGYTF. Here the CDR3 DNA reads TGTGCCTGGAGTGTACAGGGGGGGTATGGCTACACCTTC.

This chain links TRBV19 with TRBJ1-3, with no clear D. Per germline, CDR1 LNHDA and CDR2 SQIVND (reference sequence). There are 14 residues in the CDR3. The V end lost 4 bases, the J end lost 2 bases, and 9 bases lay between the germline ends. The chain's CDR3 is CASSKGGAGNTIYF. CDR3 bases: TGTGCCAGTAGTAAAGGAGGAGCTGGAAACACCATATATTTT.

This clone was counted between two and nine times. The same CDR3 can be traced to other DNA sequences in this sample. The chain joins TRBV10-2 to TRBJ2-3; 11 positions agree with TRBD2. This CDR3 has 14 amino acids. Germline CDR1 and CDR2: WSHSY and SAAADI. Trimming cost V 6 bases and J 4 bases; bases outside gene matches: 3. This chain's CDR3 is CASSLAGGSDTQYF. CDR3 nucleotides: TGCGCCAGCAGCCTAGCGGGGGGTTCAGATACGCAGTATTTT.

The chain couples TRBV2 to TRBJ1-2; D remains ambiguous. CDR3 length equals 13 residues. With 7 bases removed from V and 5 bases from J, the gap between germline ends came to 14 bases. CDR1 SNHLY and CDR2 FYNNEI come from the germline V gene. The CDR3 here is CASKALSGYGYTF. The CDR3 coding sequence is TGTGCCAGCAAAGCGCTCTCTGGGTATGGCTACACCTTC.

The chain carries TRBV6-6 and TRBJ2-7; 10 nucleotides line up with TRBD1. This CDR3 has 14 amino acids. CDR1 is MNHNY and CDR2 is SVGAGI in the germline V gene (reference sequence). Trimming took 4 bases from V and 4 from J; bases not matched to a gene: 4. The CDR3 spells CASSSGQGVYEQYF. The CDR3 coding sequence is TGTGCCAGCAGTTCCGGACAGGGGGTATACGAGCAGTACTTC.

This clone was counted a single time. This chain links TRBV19 with TRBJ2-1; 7 bases map to TRBD1. The ends lost 7 bases at V and 4 bases at J; junction bases unmatched: 7. Germline V gives CDR1 LNHDA, CDR2 SQIVND (reference sequence). The CDR3 contains 14 residues. The CDR3 reads CASKNAGGYNEQFF. Written as DNA, the CDR3 is TGTGCCAGTAAAAACGCAGGGGGTTACAATGAGCAGTTCTTC.

The CDR3 spells CASSWDSYNQPQHF. The CDR3 bases are TGTGCCAGTAGCTGGGACAGCTACAATCAGCCCCAGCATTTT. The V and J genes are TRBV19 and TRBJ1-5; TRBD1 matches 7 bases. The CDR3 extends over 14 amino acids. Germline lookup yields CDR1 LNHDA and CDR2 SQIVND (reference sequence). With V trimmed by 6 bases and J by 3 bases, 5 bases remained unmatched.

The chain couples TRBV14 to TRBJ2-7; 11 bases fit TRBD1. Germline V CDR1 and CDR2: SGHDN, FVKESK. V was pared by 4 bases and J by 4 bases, with 12 bases of the junction left unmatched. There are 17 residues in the CDR3. DNA for the CDR3: TGTGCCAGCAGCCCGGGACAGGGGGTACCGGGGGATTACGAGCAGTACTTC. Translated, it gives CASSPGQGVPGDYEQYF.

The chain employs TRBV30 and TRBJ2-3; 11 nucleotides agree with TRBD2. Trimming at V came to 7 bases and at J to 3 bases, leaving 6 bases not matched to a gene. This CDR3 spans 14 amino acids. The V gene's germline CDR1 is GTSNPN and CDR2 SVGIG (reference sequence). Written as DNA, the CDR3 is TGTGCCTTGGACCTAGCGGGGGGAACAGATACGCAGTATTTT. Translating it yields CALDLAGGTDTQYF. The whole variable domain, filled in from reference TRBV30 and TRBJ2-3, reads SQTIHQWPATLVQPVGSPLSLECTVEGTSNPNLYWYRQAAGRGLQLLFYSVGIGQISSEVPQNLSASRPQDRQFILSSKKLLLSDSGFYLCALDLAGGTDTQYFGPGTRLTVL.

The chain recombines TRBV6-5 with TRBJ2-1, with D possibly being TRBD1 (6 bases). Germline V gene data show CDR1 as MNHEY and CDR2 as SVGAGI. The CDR3 totals 15 residues. V was cut by 7 bases and J by 2 bases, with 15 bases left in between. This CDR3 is CASTQKTGPYNEQFF. In DNA, the CDR3 is TGTGCCAGCACCCAAAAGACAGGACCCTACAATGAGCAGTTCTTC.

This chain links TRBV6-5 with TRBJ2-3; 8 bases agree with TRBD1. Germline loops: CDR1 MNHEY, CDR2 SVGAGI. The CDR3 has 13 residues. Trimming removed 8 bases from V and 3 bases from J; junction bases left unmatched: 4. The CDR3 region has the DNA TGTGCCAGCTCCCGGACAGGGACAGATACGCAGTATTTT. Its protein product is CASSRTGTDTQYF.